The 13 T cell receptor beta chains given below trace back to one sample, sequenced in a study of CD8 T cells in Susac syndrome. RNA was extracted with the RNeasy kit, and a quantity of roughly 0.45 to 1 ug was reverse transcribed using random hexamers. From the immunoSEQ multiplex PCR reads, TCRdb called clonotypes with MiXCR, one entry per CDR3 protein. The data hold around 130,000 distinct CDR3 sequences, with about 96% observed a single time. Sample: CD4+ T cells from PBMCs. These receptors were collected from a human donor in good health.

This rearrangement joins TRBV2 to TRBJ1-5; D ambiguous. CDR3 length equals 14 residues. Trimming took 3 bases from V and 5 from J, leaving 11 bases between them. CDR1 and CDR2 (germline): SNHLY, FYNNEI. CDR3 protein: CASSDSRRDQPQHF. In DNA, the CDR3 is TGTGCCAGCAGTGACAGCAGGCGAGATCAGCCCCAGCATTTT.

The genes are TRBV4-1 and TRBJ2-6, with TRBD1 identical over 8 bases. V lost 4 bases, J lost 0 bases, and 5 bases stayed unmatched. The CDR3 covers 17 residues. Germline-derived CDR1 and CDR2 are MGHRA and YSYEKL. This CDR3 reads CASSLGQVSSGANVLTF. CDR3 DNA sequence: TGCGCCAGCAGCCTGGGACAGGTCAGCTCTGGGGCCAACGTCCTGACTTTC.

This clonotype was detected only once. V gene TRBV20-1 combines with J gene TRBJ2-3; D unresolved. Trimming shortened V by 3 bases and J by 5 bases, and 9 bases separated the two germline ends. The CDR3 consists of 12 residues. CDR1 and CDR2 from the germline V gene are DFQATT and SNEGSKA (reference sequence). For the CDR3, the DNA is TGCAGTGCTAGGCGCACTATAGATACGCAGTATTTT. It is translated as CSARRTIDTQYF.

The J gene is TRBJ2-1, the V gene TRBV3-1, with D uncertain. The CDR3 totals 12 residues. In germline, CDR1 is LGHDT, CDR2 YNNKEL (reference sequence). The germline V and J ends were trimmed by 1 base and 8 bases, with 6 bases remaining between them. The CDR3 sequence: CASSQGLDEQFF. The CDR3 nucleotides are TGTGCCAGCAGCCAAGGGTTGGATGAGCAGTTCTTC.

V and J are TRBV6-1 and TRBJ2-1; 9 nucleotides line up with TRBD1. Per the germline V gene, CDR1 is MNHNS and CDR2 is SASEGT. This CDR3 has 15 amino acids. The V gene end was trimmed by 6 bases and the J gene end by 1 base; junction bases not matched to a gene: 4. This chain's CDR3 is CASRPDRGSYNEQFF. CDR3 nucleotide sequence: TGTGCCAGCAGACCGGACAGGGGTTCCTACAATGAGCAGTTCTTC.

The J gene is TRBJ2-7, the V gene TRBV19; D gene ambiguous. V was pared by 5 bases and J by 3 bases, with 11 bases between. The CDR3 spans 13 residues. Germline lookup yields CDR1 LNHDA and CDR2 SQIVND (reference sequence). The CDR3 nucleotides are TGTGCCAGTAGTGACGGCAGCTTCTACGAGCAGTACTTC. Its protein product is CASSDGSFYEQYF.

This rearrangement joins TRBV3-1 to TRBJ2-7, with D perhaps TRBD1 or TRBD2 (6 bases each). V gave up 4 bases and J gave up 7 bases, with 17 bases separating them. The CDR3 loop spans 14 amino acids. Per the germline V gene, CDR1 is LGHDT and CDR2 is YNNKEL (reference sequence). Here the CDR3 DNA reads TGTGCCAGCAGCCTCCGGGGGCCCCGAGAGGAGCAGTACTTC. Protein: CASSLRGPREEQYF.

The V gene is TRBV20-1, the J gene TRBJ2-7, with 7 nucleotides matching TRBD1. Germline loops: CDR1 DFQATT, CDR2 SNEGSKA (reference sequence). CDR3 length: 13 amino acids. CDR3: CSSPVTGTYEQYF. The CDR3 bases are TGCAGCAGCCCCGTGACAGGGACCTACGAGCAGTACTTC.

This chain links TRBV29-1 with TRBJ2-3; possibly TRBD1 or TRBD2 for D (5 bases each). Germline V gene data show CDR1 as SQVTM and CDR2 as ANQGSEA. With 8 bases removed from V and 2 bases from J, the gap between germline ends came to 14 bases. CDR3 length: 13 amino acids. The CDR3 is CSLGDQATDTQYF. In DNA, the CDR3 is TGCAGCCTCGGGGACCAAGCCACAGATACGCAGTATTTT.

This clonotype was recorded only once. The chain has TRBV2 and TRBJ1-1; D gene uncertain. The CDR3 extends over 13 amino acids. The germline V and J ends were trimmed by 6 bases and 4 bases, with 12 bases remaining between them. Germline CDR1 and CDR2: SNHLY and FYNNEI. The CDR3 sequence is CASRGDWATEAFF. Here the CDR3 DNA reads TGTGCCAGCAGAGGCGATTGGGCCACTGAAGCTTTCTTT.

The chain carries TRBV12-3 or TRBV12-4 and TRBJ1-2, with D unresolved. This CDR3 comprises 13 residues. Deletions cut 6 bases from V and 8 bases from J, with 16 bases between. CDR3 residues: CASRAWVTGGYTF. The CDR3 DNA reads as TGTGCCAGCAGGGCCTGGGTGACTGGGGGCTACACCTTC.

This chain uses TRBV18 with TRBJ2-3; D unresolved. With 2 bases removed from V and 5 bases from J, the gap between germline ends came to 8 bases. The CDR3 covers 13 residues. The germline gives CDR1 KGHSH, CDR2 LQKENI. CDR3 protein: CASSPKAEDTQYF. DNA for the CDR3: TGTGCCAGCTCACCAAAAGCAGAAGATACGCAGTATTTT.

The genes are TRBV20-1 and TRBJ2-2; weak D call: TRBD1 (5 bases). V was cut by 5 bases and J by 5 bases, with 15 bases left in between. Per germline, CDR1 DFQATT and CDR2 SNEGSKA (reference sequence). This CDR3 comprises 14 residues. CDR3 bases: TGCAGTGCTCCCCAGGGCTTCCGGACCGGGGAGCTGTTTTTT. It yields the protein CSAPQGFRTGELFF.